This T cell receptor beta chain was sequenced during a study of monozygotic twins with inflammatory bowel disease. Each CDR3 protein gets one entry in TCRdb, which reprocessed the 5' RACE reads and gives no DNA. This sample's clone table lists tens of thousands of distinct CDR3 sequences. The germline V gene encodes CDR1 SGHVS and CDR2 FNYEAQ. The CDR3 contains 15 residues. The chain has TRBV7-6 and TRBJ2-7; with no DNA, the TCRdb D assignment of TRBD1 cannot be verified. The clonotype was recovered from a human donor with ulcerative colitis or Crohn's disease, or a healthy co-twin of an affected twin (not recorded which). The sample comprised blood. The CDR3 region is CASSLGQGVNYEQYF.